What follows are 20 T cell receptor beta chains derived from one specimen sequenced in a study of OX40 agonist ivuxolimab in advanced cancers. The table came from immunoSEQ multiplex PCR; TCRdb's copy has only in-frame clones and leaves some out. Of approximately 99,000 clones listed, more than 95% are singletons. Source: CD4+ or CD8+ T cells sorted from blood, taken in a trial of the OX40 agonist ivuxolimab. These receptors originate from an adult with an advanced solid tumor such as melanoma, head and neck, liver or kidney cancer.

The chain carries TRBV7-3 and TRBJ2-3; 9 positions agree with TRBD1. CDR3 length: 17 residues. Germline V lookup: CDR1 SGHTA, CDR2 FQGTGA. Losses at the gene ends were 2 bases for V and 3 bases for J; bases not matched to a gene: 9. The CDR3 nucleotides are TGTGCCAGCAGCTTAGGGCGGGGACAGGGCCGAACAGATACGCAGTATTTT. Its translation: CASSLGRGQGRTDTQYF.

V and J are TRBV15 and TRBJ2-7; D ambiguous. From germline, CDR1 is LNHNV and CDR2 YYDKDF (reference sequence). V lost 1 base and J 2 bases, leaving 9 bases between the germline ends. The CDR3 length is 14 residues. The CDR3 bases are TGTGCCACCAGCAGAGTAGGCAGCACCTACGAGCAGTACTTC. Its protein is CATSRVGSTYEQYF.

This chain joins TRBV5-5 and TRBJ2-7, with 8 nucleotides matching TRBD1. The V and J ends lost 4 bases and 6 bases, in that order; junction bases with no gene match: 12. Germline V lookup: CDR1 SGHKS, CDR2 YYEKEE (reference sequence). The CDR3 length is 15 residues. CDR3 sequence reads: CASSRLGQEVPEQYF. The CDR3 nucleotides read TGTGCCAGCAGCCGGTTGGGACAGGAGGTCCCCGAGCAGTACTTC.

The gene calls are TRBV4-2 and TRBJ2-3, with TRBD2 matching over 8 bases. Germline V gene data show CDR1 as LGHNA and CDR2 as YNFKEQ. Losses at the gene ends were 5 bases for V and 2 bases for J; bases not matched to a gene: 3. This CDR3 comprises 14 residues. This chain's CDR3 is CASSTSGLTDTQYF. As DNA, the CDR3 is TGTGCCAGCAGCACTAGCGGTCTCACAGATACGCAGTATTTT.

The chain links TRBV19 to TRBJ2-1; 11 bases match TRBD2. The ends lost 4 bases at V and 2 bases at J; junction bases unmatched: 13. The CDR3 loop spans 19 amino acids. The germline gives CDR1 LNHDA, CDR2 SQIVND (reference sequence). CDR3 coding DNA: TGTGCCAGTAGTACGAAGACTAGCGGGGCTCTTCTCGCCTACAATGAGCAGTTCTTC. This translates into CASSTKTSGALLAYNEQFF.

This clone came up once. The genes are TRBV11-1 and TRBJ2-2, with D unclear. The V end was cut by 5 bases, the J end by 1 base, with 8 bases between. This CDR3 is 14 amino acids long. Germline assignment: CDR1 SGHAT and CDR2 FQDESV (reference sequence). CDR3 residues: CASSIGMNTGELFF. DNA for the CDR3: TGTGCCAGCAGCATTGGGATGAACACCGGGGAGCTGTTTTTT.

The chain employs TRBV27 and TRBJ2-7; TRBD1 is a possible D gene (5 bases). Trimming removed 2 bases from V and 2 bases from J, with 16 bases in between. This CDR3 contains 16 residues. CDR1 is MNHEY and CDR2 is SMNVEV in the germline V gene (reference sequence). CDR3 nucleotides: TGTGCCAGCAGTTTAACTGGACAACCCCTGGCCTACGAGCAGTACTTC. This translates into CASSLTGQPLAYEQYF.

The rearrangement links TRBV9 to TRBJ2-1; 7 bases fit TRBD2. J lost 0 bases, V lost 7 bases, and 4 bases had no gene match. The CDR3 is 14 amino acids. Germline V gives CDR1 SGDLS, CDR2 YYNGEE. In nucleotides, the CDR3 is TGTGCCAGCGCGGGGGAAAGCTCCTACAATGAGCAGTTCTTC. Translated: CASAGESSYNEQFF.

The V call is TRBV28, the J call TRBJ2-5; 12 positions agree with TRBD2. The germline CDR1 and CDR2 sequences are MDHEN and SYDVKM. The CDR3 length is 16 residues. The V gene end was trimmed by 3 bases and the J gene end by 5 bases; junction bases not matched to a gene: 7. This CDR3 reads CASSLTPGTSGETQYF. The CDR3 coding sequence is TGTGCCAGCAGTTTGACACCCGGGACTAGCGGGGAGACCCAGTACTTC.

The V and J genes are TRBV6-7 and TRBJ1-2, with D possibly TRBD1 on 5 matching bases. TRBV6-7 is identified as an open reading frame with a role that is uncertain. V lost 0 bases, J lost 0 bases, and 14 bases lay in between. The CDR3 is 17 residues long. DNA of the CDR3: TGTGCCAGCAGTTACTCCAATAAACGGGGGGCTAACTATGGCTACACCTTC. Translating gives CASSYSNKRGANYGYTF.

The chain recombines TRBV7-9 with TRBJ2-7; maybe TRBD2 (6 bases). The CDR3 loop spans 14 amino acids. Germline loops: CDR1 SEHNR, CDR2 FQNEAQ (reference sequence). Deletions cut 0 bases from V and 3 bases from J, with 9 bases between. The CDR3 DNA follows: TGTGCCAGCAGCTTAGCGATTAGCGGCTACGAGCAGTACTTC. It yields the protein CASSLAISGYEQYF.

The CDR3 is CASSPRDRAETQYF. The DNA for the CDR3 is TGTGCCAGCAGCCCGAGGGACAGGGCAGAGACCCAGTACTTC. The rearrangement joins TRBV11-2 to TRBJ2-5; TRBD1 matches at 9 bases. The CDR3 is 14 residues long. From germline, CDR1 is SGHAT and CDR2 FQNNGV. The V and J ends lost 5 bases and 4 bases, in that order; junction bases with no gene match: 5.

The genes are TRBV2 and TRBJ2-7; D is unresolved. The CDR3 is made up of 11 amino acids. V lost 10 bases, J lost 3 bases, and 10 bases lay in between. From germline, CDR1 is SNHLY and CDR2 FYNNEI. CDR3 DNA sequence: TGTGCCACCGTTAAAGACTACGAGCAGTACTTC. Its protein product is CATVKDYEQYF.

The chain uses TRBV6-1 and TRBJ1-6, with a tentative D call TRBD1 (6 bases). V lost 3 bases and J 1 base, leaving 16 bases between the germline ends. CDR1 MNHNS and CDR2 SASEGT come from the germline V gene. The CDR3 totals 18 residues. In nucleotides, the CDR3 is TGTGCCAGCAGTGATATGAGGGGGGGATGGTCCTATAATTCACCCCTCCACTTT. Translated, it gives CASSDMRGGWSYNSPLHF.

CDR3 nucleotides: TGTGCCAGCAGCCCGTCCTCCAGGATCTACGAGCAGTACTTC. It is translated as CASSPSSRIYEQYF. V gene TRBV7-9 combines with J gene TRBJ2-7; D is undetermined. Germline V lookup: CDR1 SEHNR, CDR2 FQNEAQ (reference sequence). The CDR3 is made up of 14 amino acids. V was trimmed by 5 bases and J by 3 bases, leaving 14 bases between them.

The gene calls are TRBV28 and TRBJ2-1; possibly TRBD2 for D (6 bases). Germline-derived CDR1 and CDR2 are MDHEN and SYDVKM. V was cut by 2 bases and J by 3 bases, with 11 bases left in between. The length of the CDR3 is 15 residues. The CDR3 nucleotides read TGTGCCAGCAGTTTAAGCCAGGGAGGCTACAATGAGCAGTTCTTC. Encoded protein: CASSLSQGGYNEQFF.

The rearrangement joins TRBV5-1 to TRBJ1-1; D is unclear. The V end was cut by 5 bases, the J end by 1 base, with 9 bases between. This CDR3 region has 13 residues. The germline gives CDR1 SGHRS, CDR2 YFSETQ. CDR3 nucleotide sequence: TGCGCCAGCAGTTTTGACACGAACACTGAAGCTTTCTTT. It translates to CASSFDTNTEAFF.

The genes are TRBV27 and TRBJ2-1; TRBD1 matches 8 bases. The germline CDR1 and CDR2 sequences are MNHEY and SMNVEV (reference sequence). This CDR3 has 15 amino acids. V shed 4 bases, J shed 6 bases, and the junction held 8 bases outside the gene matches. The CDR3 spells CASSSGQGAGNEQFF. The CDR3 nucleotides are TGTGCCAGCAGTTCGGGGCAGGGGGCTGGCAATGAGCAGTTCTTC.

V gene TRBV5-6 combines with J gene TRBJ1-2; 8 bases are a match to TRBD1. This CDR3 spans 16 amino acids. Trimming took 5 bases from V and 3 from J; bases not matched to a gene: 12. Germline-derived CDR1 and CDR2 are SGHDT and YYEEEE. The CDR3 nucleotides are TGTGCCAGCAGTCCCGATCAGGGGGCTTTGGACTATGGCTACACCTTC. Translation gives CASSPDQGALDYGYTF.

The chain recombines TRBV27 with TRBJ1-1, with 7 bases aligning to TRBD1. This CDR3 contains 17 residues. V lost 1 base to trimming and J lost 1 base; unmatched junction nucleotides: 9. CDR1 is MNHEY and CDR2 is SMNVEV in the germline V gene (reference sequence). This CDR3 reads CASSLYVGGQANTEAFF. CDR3 sequence (DNA): TGTGCCAGCAGTTTATATGTGGGTGGACAGGCGAACACTGAAGCTTTCTTT.